These 5 T cell receptor beta chains were all obtained from the same sample, sequenced in a study of shared clonotypes between healthy human individuals. Naive CD8 cells comprised CD45RO-negative, CCR7-positively selected cells, excluding terminally differentiated effector memory CD45RA+ cells. Method: immunoSEQ multiplex PCR; TCRdb's copy keeps in-frame clones and lacks some. There are around 1.9 million clones in the sample; just over 90% occur only once, and 1.5% to 2% lies in the top ten. The sequenced sample was naive CD8+ T cells from PBMCs. The receptor set was obtained from a man aged 18 to 30 in good health. Some clones in this sample may be carry-over from other donors' samples.

This clone was recorded once. The chain carries TRBV5-6 and TRBJ2-5; D may correspond to TRBD1 or TRBD2 (5 bases each). The CDR3 has 14 amino acids. In germline, CDR1 is SGHDT, CDR2 YYEEEE. The V end was cut by 2 bases, the J end by 1 base, with 9 bases between. CDR3 DNA sequence: TGTGCCAGCAGCTTAGGGGACCTCCAAGAGACCCAGTACTTC. Translation gives CASSLGDLQETQYF. The variable domain in full, with the rest retrieved from reference TRBV5-6 and TRBJ2-5, is DAGVTQSPTHLIKTRGQQVTLRCSPKSGHDTVSWYQQALGQGPQFIFQYYEEEERQRGNFPDRFSGHQFPNYSSELNVNALLLGDSALYLCASSLGDLQETQYFGPGTRLLVL.

The J gene is TRBJ2-7, the V gene TRBV15; D gene ambiguous. The V end lost 6 bases, the J end lost 1 base, and 16 bases lay between the germline ends. Germline V gene sequence: CDR1 LNHNV, CDR2 YYDKDF (reference sequence). The CDR3 has 15 residues. CDR3 nucleotide sequence: TGTGCCACCAGTCCCGGTAGGGATAAGTCCTACGAGCAGTACTTC. Its protein product is CATSPGRDKSYEQYF.

The V call is TRBV9, the J call TRBJ2-7; the D gene could be TRBD1 or TRBD2 (6 bases each). The CDR3 has 15 residues. V shed 3 bases and J shed 2 bases, with 15 bases lying between them. Germline assignment: CDR1 SGDLS and CDR2 YYNGEE. CDR3 sequence reads: CASSGPLGGPYEQYF. Here the CDR3 DNA reads TGTGCCAGCAGCGGGCCTCTAGGGGGGCCCTACGAGCAGTACTTC.

This clone has just one count. The chain couples TRBV7-9 to TRBJ2-2; 8 positions agree with TRBD1. With 3 bases clipped from V and 3 bases from J, the junction kept 6 bases outside the gene matches. The germline gives CDR1 SEHNR, CDR2 FQNEAQ (reference sequence). The CDR3 is made up of 16 amino acids. The CDR3: CASSLTGVRDTGELFF. DNA of the CDR3: TGTGCCAGCAGCTTGACAGGGGTCCGAGACACCGGGGAGCTGTTTTTT.

The chain has TRBV6-5 and TRBJ2-7; a possible D gene is TRBD2 (6 bases). This CDR3 has 14 residues. Trimming pared 0 bases from V and 2 bases from J, leaving 8 bases between. The germline V gene encodes CDR1 MNHEY and CDR2 SVGAGI. The CDR3 DNA reads TGTGCCAGCAGTTACTCGGCGGGGCCCTACGAGCAGTACTTC. This encodes CASSYSAGPYEQYF.